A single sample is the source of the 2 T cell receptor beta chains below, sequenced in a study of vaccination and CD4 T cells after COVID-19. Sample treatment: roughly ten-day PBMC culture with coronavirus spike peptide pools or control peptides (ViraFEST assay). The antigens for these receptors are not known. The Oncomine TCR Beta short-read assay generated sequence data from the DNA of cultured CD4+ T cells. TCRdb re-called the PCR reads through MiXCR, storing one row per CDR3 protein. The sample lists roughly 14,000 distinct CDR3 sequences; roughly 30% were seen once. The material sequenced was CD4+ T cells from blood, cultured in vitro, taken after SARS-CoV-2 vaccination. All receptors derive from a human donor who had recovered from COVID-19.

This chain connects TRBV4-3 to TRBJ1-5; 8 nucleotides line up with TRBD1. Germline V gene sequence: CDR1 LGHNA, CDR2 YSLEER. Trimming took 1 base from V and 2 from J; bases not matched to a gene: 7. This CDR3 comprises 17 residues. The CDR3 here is CASSQVSGTGGNQPQHF. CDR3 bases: TGCGCCAGCAGCCAAGTCTCGGGGACAGGAGGCAATCAGCCCCAGCATTTT.

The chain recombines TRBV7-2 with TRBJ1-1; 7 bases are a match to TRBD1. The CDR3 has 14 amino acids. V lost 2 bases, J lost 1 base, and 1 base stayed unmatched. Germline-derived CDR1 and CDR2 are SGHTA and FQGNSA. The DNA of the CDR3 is TGTGCCAGCAGCTTAAGACAGGGGAACACTGAAGCTTTCTTT. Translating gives CASSLRQGNTEAFF.